This T cell receptor beta chain was found in a study of T cells in Graves' hyperthyroidism and ophthalmopathy. General study points: Ophthalmopathy was predicted by the model a median of around 5.9 months ahead of onset. Blood shared most expanded thyroid clonotypes above 0.001.

Regarding this clonotype: What it binds is not known.

A patient was excluded if there was uncontrolled infection, other autoimmune disease, pregnancy or lactation. The CDR3 has 17 residues. The V and J ends lost 6 bases and 11 bases, in that order; junction bases with no gene match: 18. CDR1 and CDR2 (germline): SGHDN, FVKESK. Amplified TCR beta CDR3 regions came from RNA transcripts. TCR CDR3 underwent first-round RT-PCR with the HTBI primer set. TCRdb ran MiXCR on the multiplex PCR reads and lists one entry per CDR3 protein. The data show fewer than 750,000 distinct CDR3 sequences, with 46% seen just once and 7.5% to 8.5% held by the top ten. Input material: peripheral blood or thyroid tissue (not recorded which). The chain couples TRBV14 to TRBJ1-5; TRBD1 matches at 11 bases. This TCR derives from a young woman with Graves' hyperthyroidism. The CDR3 DNA reads TGTGCCAGCAGTTACCATCCATCCCGGGACAGGGGGGAGACCCAGCATTTT. It is translated as CASSYHPSRDRGETQHF.